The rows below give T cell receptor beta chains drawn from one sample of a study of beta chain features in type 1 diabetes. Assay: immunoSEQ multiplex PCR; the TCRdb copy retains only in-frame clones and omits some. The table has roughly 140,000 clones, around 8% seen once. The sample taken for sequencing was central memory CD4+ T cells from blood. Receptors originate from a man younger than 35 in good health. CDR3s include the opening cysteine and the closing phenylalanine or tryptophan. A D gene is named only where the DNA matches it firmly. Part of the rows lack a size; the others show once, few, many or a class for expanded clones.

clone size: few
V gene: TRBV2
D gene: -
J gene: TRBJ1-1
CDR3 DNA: TGTGCCAGCAGGGACGACAGGAACACTGAAGCTTTCTTT
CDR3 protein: CASRDDRNTEAFF

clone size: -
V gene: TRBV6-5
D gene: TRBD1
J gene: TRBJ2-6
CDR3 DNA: TGTGCTAGCAGTTCCCCGGGACAGTCTGGGGCCAACGTCCTGACTTTC
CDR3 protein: CASSSPGQSGANVLTF

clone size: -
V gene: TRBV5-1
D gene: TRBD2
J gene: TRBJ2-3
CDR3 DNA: TGCGCCAGCAGCTACCTAGCGGGGGGGCCCTCAGATACGCAGTATTTT
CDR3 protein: CASSYLAGGPSDTQYF

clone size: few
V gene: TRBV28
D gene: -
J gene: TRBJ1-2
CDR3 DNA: TGTGCCAGCAGCCCCTACAGGGCTGGCTACACCTTC
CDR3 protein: CASSPYRAGYTF

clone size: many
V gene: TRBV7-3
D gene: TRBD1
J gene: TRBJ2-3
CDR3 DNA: TGTGCCAGCAGCACCACAGGGGGCTACTTCACAGATACGCAGTATTTT
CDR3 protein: CASSTTGGYFTDTQYF

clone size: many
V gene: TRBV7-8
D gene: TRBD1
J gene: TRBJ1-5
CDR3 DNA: TGTGCCAGCCGGGGGAGAGGGGGCCTATATAGCAATCAGCCCCAGCATTTT
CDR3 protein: CASRGRGGLYSNQPQHF

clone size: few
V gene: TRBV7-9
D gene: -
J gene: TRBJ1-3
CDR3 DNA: TGTGCCAGCAGCTTAGGGGGCAGACTCTCTGGAAACACCATATATTTT
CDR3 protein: CASSLGGRLSGNTIYF

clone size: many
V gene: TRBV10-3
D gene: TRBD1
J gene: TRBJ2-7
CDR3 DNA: TGTGCCATCAAAGCCGGGACAGAAGTATACGAGCAGTACTTC
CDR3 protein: CAIKAGTEVYEQYF

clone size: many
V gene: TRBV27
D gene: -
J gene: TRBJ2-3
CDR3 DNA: TGTGCCAGCAGCTGGACAGTAATAAGCACAGATACGCAGTATTTT
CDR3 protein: CASSWTVISTDTQYF

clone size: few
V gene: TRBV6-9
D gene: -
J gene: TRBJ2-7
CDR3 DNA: TGTGCCAGCAGTACCCGACCGGTCCCACGGGTCGGGCAGTACTTC
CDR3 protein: CASSTRPVPRVGQYF

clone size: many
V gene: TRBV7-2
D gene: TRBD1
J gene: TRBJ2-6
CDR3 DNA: TGTGCCAGCAGCCCTAGGACAGGGGGCTTCGGAAGGGACGTCCTGACTTTC
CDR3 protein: CASSPRTGGFGRDVLTF

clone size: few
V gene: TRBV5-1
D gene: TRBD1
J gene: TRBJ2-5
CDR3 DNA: TGCGCCAGCAGCAACCGGGACAGGGGGCGTTGGGAGACCCAGTACTTC
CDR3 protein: CASSNRDRGRWETQYF

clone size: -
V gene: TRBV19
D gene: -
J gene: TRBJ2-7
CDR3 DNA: TGTGCCAGTAGTATGGGCGCGGCAGGGCGCGACGAGCAGTACTTC
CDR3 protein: CASSMGAAGRDEQYF

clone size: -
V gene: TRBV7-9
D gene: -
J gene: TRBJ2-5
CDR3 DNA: TGTGCCAGCAGTTCAACAGGCGGCTGGGGCCTCCAAGAGACCCAGTACTTC
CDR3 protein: CASSSTGGWGLQETQYF

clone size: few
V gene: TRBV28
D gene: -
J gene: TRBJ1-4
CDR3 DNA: TGTGCCAGCAGTTCCCTCAGGGAAAAACTGTTTTTT
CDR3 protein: CASSSLREKLFF

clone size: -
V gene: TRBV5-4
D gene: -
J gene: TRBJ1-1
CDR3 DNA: TGTGCCAGCAGCACAGGTATGAACACTGAAGCTTTCTTT
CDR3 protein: CASSTGMNTEAFF

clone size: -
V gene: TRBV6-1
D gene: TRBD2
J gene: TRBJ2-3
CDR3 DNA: TGTGCCAGCAGGGCCGGGACTAGCGGCACAGATACGCAGTATTTT
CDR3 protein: CASRAGTSGTDTQYF

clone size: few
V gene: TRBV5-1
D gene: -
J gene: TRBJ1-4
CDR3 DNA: TGCGCCAGCAGCATACTGGGGCCGAGAGATAATGAAAAACTGTTTTTT
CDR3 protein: CASSILGPRDNEKLFF

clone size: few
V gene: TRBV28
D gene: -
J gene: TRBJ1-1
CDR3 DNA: TGTGCCAGCAGGGAAGGGGACACTGAAGCTTTCTTT
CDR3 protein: CASREGDTEAFF

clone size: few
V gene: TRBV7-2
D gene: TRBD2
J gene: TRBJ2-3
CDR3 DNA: TGTGCCAGCAGCTTAGCCCCGGGAGGGGCTGGCGCAGATACGCAGTATTTT
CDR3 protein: CASSLAPGGAGADTQYF

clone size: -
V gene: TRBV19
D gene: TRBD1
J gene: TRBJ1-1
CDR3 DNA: TGTGCCAGTAGCCAGACAGGGGGTATCGGGTTGGGCACTGAAGCTTTCTTT
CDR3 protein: CASSQTGGIGLGTEAFF

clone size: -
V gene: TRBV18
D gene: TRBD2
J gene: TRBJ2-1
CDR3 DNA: TGTGCCAGCTCACCGGGGGGGGTGGCCTACAATGAGCAGTTCTTC
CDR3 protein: CASSPGGVAYNEQFF

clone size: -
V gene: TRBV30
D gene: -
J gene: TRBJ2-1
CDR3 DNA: TGTGCCTGGAGTTCCGGGGGGCCTGAGCAGTTCTTC
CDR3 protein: CAWSSGGPEQFF

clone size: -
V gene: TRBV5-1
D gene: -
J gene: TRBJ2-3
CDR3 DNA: TGCGCCAGCAGCGGGGACAACACAGATACGCAGTATTTT
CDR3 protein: CASSGDNTDTQYF

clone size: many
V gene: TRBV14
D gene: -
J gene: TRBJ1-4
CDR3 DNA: TGTGCCAGCAGCCAAGGGACAGACGTTAATGAAAAACTGTTTTTT
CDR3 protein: CASSQGTDVNEKLFF

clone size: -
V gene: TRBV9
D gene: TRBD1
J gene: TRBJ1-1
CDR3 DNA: TGTGCCAGCAGCCCCCGGGACAGTTACACTGAAGCTTTCTTT
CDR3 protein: CASSPRDSYTEAFF

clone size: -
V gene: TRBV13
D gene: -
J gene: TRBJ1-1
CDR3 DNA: TGTGCCAGCAGCCGGGACACCGGACCGAACACTGAAGCTTTCTTT
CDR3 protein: CASSRDTGPNTEAFF

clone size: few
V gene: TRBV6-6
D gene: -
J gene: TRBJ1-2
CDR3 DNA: TGTGCCAGCAGTTACTGGGGAGCTGGCGGCTACACCTTC
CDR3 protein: CASSYWGAGGYTF

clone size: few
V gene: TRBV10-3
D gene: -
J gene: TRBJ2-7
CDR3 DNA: TGTGCCATCAGTGCCGTGGGGGGAACTAACTACGAGCAGTACTTC
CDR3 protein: CAISAVGGTNYEQYF

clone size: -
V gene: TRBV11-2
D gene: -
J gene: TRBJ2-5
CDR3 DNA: TGTGCCAGCAGCTTAGTAATGTCTGGGGGGGAGACCCAGTACTTC
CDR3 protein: CASSLVMSGGETQYF

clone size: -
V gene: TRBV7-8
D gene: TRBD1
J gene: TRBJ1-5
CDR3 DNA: TGTGCCAGCAGCCCCTACAGGGGAGATGGCAATCAGCCCCAGCATTTT
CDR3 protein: CASSPYRGDGNQPQHF

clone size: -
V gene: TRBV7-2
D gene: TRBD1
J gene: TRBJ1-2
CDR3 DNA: TGTGCCAGCAGCTTAGGAGGGGGCGCCGGTAACTATGGCTACACCTTC
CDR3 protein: CASSLGGGAGNYGYTF

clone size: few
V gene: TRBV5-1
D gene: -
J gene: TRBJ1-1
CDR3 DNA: TGCGCCAGCAGCTTCTTGCAGGGAGGCACTGAAGCTTTCTTT
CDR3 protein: CASSFLQGGTEAFF

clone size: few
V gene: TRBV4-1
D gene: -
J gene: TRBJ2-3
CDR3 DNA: TGCGCCAGCAGCCATGTTAGCGGAAGCACAGATACGCAGTATTTT
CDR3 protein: CASSHVSGSTDTQYF

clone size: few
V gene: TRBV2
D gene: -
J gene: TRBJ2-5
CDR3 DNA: TGTGCCAGCAGGGGCCCGCAGGCACAAGAGACCCAGTACTTC
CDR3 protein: CASRGPQAQETQYF

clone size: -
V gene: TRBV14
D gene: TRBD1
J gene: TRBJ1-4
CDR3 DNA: TGTGCCAGCAGCCCTATTGTCCCGGGACAGGGACGGCGCGAAAAACTGTTTTTT
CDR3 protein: CASSPIVPGQGRREKLFF

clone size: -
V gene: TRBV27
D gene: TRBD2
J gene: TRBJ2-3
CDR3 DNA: TGTGCCAGCACCCGGGGGGGCACAGATACGCAGTATTTT
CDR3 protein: CASTRGGTDTQYF

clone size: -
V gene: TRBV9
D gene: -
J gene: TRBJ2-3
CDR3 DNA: TGTGCCAGCAGCGTAGGAGGAGCCCGCATGGGCACAGATACGCAGTATTTT
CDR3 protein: CASSVGGARMGTDTQYF

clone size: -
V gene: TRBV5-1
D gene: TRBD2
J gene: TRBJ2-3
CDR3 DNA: TGCGCCAGCAGGTCTAGCGGGGGGGTCACAGATACGCAGTATTTT
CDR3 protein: CASRSSGGVTDTQYF

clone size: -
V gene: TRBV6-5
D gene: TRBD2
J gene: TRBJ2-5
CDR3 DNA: TGTGCCAGCAGTTACTGGGGACTAGCGGACCAAGAGACCCAGTACTTC
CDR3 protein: CASSYWGLADQETQYF

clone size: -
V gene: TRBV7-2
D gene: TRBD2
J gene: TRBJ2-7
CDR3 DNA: TGTGCCAGCAGCTTAGGCGGGACTAGCGGGAGCTACGAGCAGTACTTC
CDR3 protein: CASSLGGTSGSYEQYF

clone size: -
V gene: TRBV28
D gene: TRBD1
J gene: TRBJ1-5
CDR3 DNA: TGTGCCAGCAGTCTATCGACAGGGGGGAATCAGCCCCAGCATTTT
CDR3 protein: CASSLSTGGNQPQHF

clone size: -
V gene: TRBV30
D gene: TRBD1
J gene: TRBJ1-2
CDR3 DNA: TGTGCCTCAGACAGGGCCTATGGCTACACCTTC
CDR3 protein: CASDRAYGYTF

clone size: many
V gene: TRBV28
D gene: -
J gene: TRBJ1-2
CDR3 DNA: TGTGCCAGCAGTTCCCATCGACAGTCGGCTAACTATGGCTACACCTTC
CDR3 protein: CASSSHRQSANYGYTF

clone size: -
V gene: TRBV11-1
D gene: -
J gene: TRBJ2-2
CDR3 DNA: TGTGCCAGCAGCGCCAGGTTCGTGGGCACCGGGGAGCTGTTTTTT
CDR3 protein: CASSARFVGTGELFF

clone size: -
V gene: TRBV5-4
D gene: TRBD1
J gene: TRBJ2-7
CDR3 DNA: TGTGCCAGCAGCCACAGACAGGGCGTCAACGAGCAGTACTTC
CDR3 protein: CASSHRQGVNEQYF

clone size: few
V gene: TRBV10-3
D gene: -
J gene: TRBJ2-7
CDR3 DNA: TGTGCCATCAGTCGCGAAATTCCCTACGAGCAGTACTTC
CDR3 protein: CAISREIPYEQYF

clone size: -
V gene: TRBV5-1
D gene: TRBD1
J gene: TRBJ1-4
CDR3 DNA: TGCGCCAGCAGCGCAACTCCGGGACAGCCTAATGAAAAACTGTTTTTT
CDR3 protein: CASSATPGQPNEKLFF

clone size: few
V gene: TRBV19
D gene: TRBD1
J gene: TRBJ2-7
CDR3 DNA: TGTGCCAGTAGTATTGGGGACAGGACTTTTAACCGGCAGTACTTC
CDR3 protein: CASSIGDRTFNRQYF

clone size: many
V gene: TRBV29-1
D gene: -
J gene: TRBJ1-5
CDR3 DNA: TGCAGCGTGACATTCGGAAATCAGCCCCAGCATTTT
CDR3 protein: CSVTFGNQPQHF